The 9 T cell receptor beta chains below were found in one sample sequenced in a study of CD8+CD57+ T cells in acquired aplastic anemia. Patients who underwent sequencing had shown CD8+CD57+ cell expansion by flow cytometry. Researchers used genomic DNA as the template to profile TCR beta VDJ and CDR3. TCRdb itself ran the reads through MiXCR, one entry per CDR3 protein. The sample carries roughly 200,000 distinct CDR3 sequences, roughly 65% recorded once. The sample was sorted CD4+, CD8+, or CD8+CD57+ T cells (not recorded which) from PBMCs. All receptors derive from a human donor with aplastic anemia.

The chain recombines TRBV2 with TRBJ1-2, with TRBD1 identical over 9 bases. There are 15 residues in the CDR3. The V gene's germline CDR1 is SNHLY and CDR2 FYNNEI. Trimming cost V 7 bases and J 2 bases; bases outside gene matches: 8. The CDR3 DNA follows: TGTGCCAGCACCGAGACAGGGGGGAGGAACTATGGCTACACCTTC. Amino acids: CASTETGGRNYGYTF.

The rearrangement uses TRBV24-1 and TRBJ2-3, with a tentative D call TRBD2 (5 bases). Trimming stripped 7 bases from V and 0 bases from J, with 10 bases between. Germline V lookup: CDR1 KGHDR, CDR2 SFDVKD. The CDR3 extends over 14 amino acids. The CDR3 reads CATRGRGSTDTQYF. The CDR3 DNA is TGTGCCACCAGGGGGAGAGGGAGCACAGATACGCAGTATTTT.

The V call is TRBV7-9, the J call TRBJ2-7; D not resolved. V was shortened by 5 bases and J by 8 bases, with 22 bases between the two germline ends. Germline values: CDR1 SEHNR, CDR2 FQNEAQ (reference sequence). The CDR3 loop spans 15 amino acids. The CDR3 protein is CASSASGFDTAKQYF. CDR3 coding DNA: TGTGCCAGCAGCGCGTCGGGTTTCGACACCGCGAAGCAGTACTTC.

This clonotype was observed a few times. This rearrangement joins TRBV20-1 to TRBJ2-5; tentative D call: TRBD2 (6 bases). Trimming removed 2 bases from V and 3 bases from J, with 10 bases in between. The CDR3 spans 13 residues. Germline V CDR1 and CDR2: DFQATT, SNEGSKA (reference sequence). The CDR3 loop reads CSARPEGKETQYF. The CDR3 region has the DNA TGCAGTGCTAGACCGGAGGGGAAAGAGACCCAGTACTTC.

About this clonotype: A read error may account for a junction end that differs from germline. The chain has TRBV5-5 and TRBJ2-1, with TRBD2 matching 10 bases. Per germline, CDR1 SGHKS and CDR2 YYEKEE (reference sequence). CDR3 size: 15 residues. The CDR3 spells CASSSIAGGYNEQFF. The CDR3 DNA is TGCGCCAGCAGCTCCATAGCGGGAGGTTACAATGAGCAGTTCTTC.

The rearrangement uses TRBV24-1 and TRBJ2-3; no clear D gene. The ends were cut back, 5 bases at V and 6 bases at J, with 17 bases in the middle. The CDR3 totals 15 residues. Germline V gives CDR1 KGHDR, CDR2 SFDVKD. The CDR3 sequence: CATSGPDRSSDTQYF. Written as DNA, the CDR3 is TGTGCCACCAGTGGACCGGATCGCTCGTCGGATACGCAGTATTTT.

This clonotype was seen many times. The chain employs TRBV4-1 and TRBJ2-7; no definite D call. Trimming removed 4 bases from V and 1 base from J, with 11 bases in between. The CDR3 runs to 14 residues. Germline lookup yields CDR1 MGHRA and CDR2 YSYEKL. The CDR3 loop reads CASSPTDGSYEQYF. The CDR3 DNA sequence: TGCGCCAGCAGCCCCACCGACGGATCCTACGAGCAGTACTTC.

V gene TRBV5-8 combines with J gene TRBJ2-1, with TRBD1 as a possible D gene (5 bases). Germline values: CDR1 SGHTS, CDR2 YDEGEE. Trimming stripped 0 bases from V and 12 bases from J, with 10 bases between. The CDR3 has 12 amino acids. The CDR3 coding sequence is TGTGCCAGCAGCTTGGGCTGGGGCGGGCAGTTCTTC. This codes for CASSLGWGGQFF.

This sequence joins TRBV27 and TRBJ1-5; 7 nucleotides agree with TRBD1. Germline CDR1 reads MNHEY; CDR2 reads SMNVEV (reference sequence). Unmatched junction bases numbered 2, after V lost 5 bases and J lost 4 bases. CDR3 length: 13 residues. The CDR3 spells CASSGTVNQPQHF. CDR3 bases: TGTGCCAGCAGTGGGACAGTTAATCAGCCCCAGCATTTT.